This note documents a single TCR beta chain sequence. TCRdb keeps only in-frame clones here, not all; method: immunoSEQ multiplex PCR. The table has approximately 500,000 clones, about 95% seen once; the top ten hold roughly 0.06%. Nashville, Tennessee was home to all donors, each a Caucasian adult. This entry comes from a study of shared clonotypes between healthy human individuals. The CDR3 covers 16 residues. Trimming took 5 bases from V and 5 from J, leaving 19 bases between them. CDR1 SGHTA and CDR2 FQGNSA come from the germline V gene. Input material: naive CD4+ T cells sorted from blood. Subset denoted: CD45RA+ positively selected. This chain links TRBV7-2 with TRBJ2-1; TRBD1 is a possible D gene (6 bases). The origin of this receptor is a young woman in good health. The CDR3 is CASSLLGAGGDNEQFF. As DNA, the CDR3 is TGTGCCAGCAGCCTCTTGGGGGCGGGTGGGGACAATGAGCAGTTCTTC.